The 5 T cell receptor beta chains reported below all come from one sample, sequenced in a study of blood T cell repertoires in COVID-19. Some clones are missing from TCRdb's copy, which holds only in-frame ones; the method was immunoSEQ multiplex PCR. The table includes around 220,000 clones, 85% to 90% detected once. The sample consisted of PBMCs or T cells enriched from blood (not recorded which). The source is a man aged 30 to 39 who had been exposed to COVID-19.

As DNA, the CDR3 is TGTGCCAGCAGCCCCCGGACAGGGGAAGGCTACACCTTC. Translating it yields CASSPRTGEGYTF. The chain couples TRBV12-3 or TRBV12-4 to TRBJ1-2; 9 positions agree with TRBD1. This CDR3 comprises 13 residues. V lost 6 bases to trimming and J lost 8 bases; unmatched junction nucleotides: 7.

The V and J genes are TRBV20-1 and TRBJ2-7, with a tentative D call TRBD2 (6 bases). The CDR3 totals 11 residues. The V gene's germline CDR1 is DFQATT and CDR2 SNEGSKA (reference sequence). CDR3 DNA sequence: TGCAGCGGGAGATGGGCTAGCGAGCAGTACTTC. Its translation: CSGRWASEQYF.

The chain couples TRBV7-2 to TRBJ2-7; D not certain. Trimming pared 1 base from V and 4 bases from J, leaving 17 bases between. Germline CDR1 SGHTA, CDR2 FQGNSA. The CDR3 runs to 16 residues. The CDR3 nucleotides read TGTGCCAGCAGCTTAGGTAGTAGCCTCGCCGGGTACGAGCAGTACTTC. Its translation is CASSLGSSLAGYEQYF.

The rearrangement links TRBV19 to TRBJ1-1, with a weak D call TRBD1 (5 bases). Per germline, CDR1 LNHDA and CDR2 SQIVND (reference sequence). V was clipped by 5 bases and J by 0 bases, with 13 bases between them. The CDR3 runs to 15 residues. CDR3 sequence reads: CASSVGLLMNTEAFF. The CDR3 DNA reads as TGTGCCAGTAGTGTGGGACTGCTTATGAACACTGAAGCTTTCTTT.

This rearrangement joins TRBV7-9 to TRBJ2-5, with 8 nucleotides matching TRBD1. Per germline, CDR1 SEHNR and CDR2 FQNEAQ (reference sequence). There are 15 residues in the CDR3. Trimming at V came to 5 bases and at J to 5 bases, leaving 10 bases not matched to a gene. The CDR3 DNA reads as TGTGCCAGCAGCCAAGCCGCTGGGACAGGCGAGACCCAGTACTTC. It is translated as CASSQAAGTGETQYF.